These T cell receptor beta chains were read from a single sample in a study of cytomegalovirus exposure and HLA in healthy donors. Only in-frame clones appear in the TCRdb table, and some are missing; sequencing was by immunoSEQ multiplex PCR. The sample lists over 100,000 clones, 60% to 85% occurring once. The source material was PBMCs. These receptors all stem from a female donor in good health and CMV-seropositive. Each CDR3 is given with its conserved first and last residue. The order of the fields is V gene, clone size, D gene, J gene, CDR3 protein, CDR3 DNA. D genes are given only for firm matches. Size is omitted from some rows. Given values are once, few, many or a class for expanded clones.

>TRBV6-5|.|TRBD1|TRBJ1-2
CASSYGQGTGYTF
TGTGCCAGCAGTTACGGACAGGGCACAGGCTACACCTTC
>TRBV9|.|.|TRBJ2-5
CASSVSAQQETQYF
TGTGCCAGCAGCGTATCAGCGCAACAAGAGACCCAGTACTTC
>TRBV6-6|.|TRBD1|TRBJ1-2
CASSYSQGAGYGYTF
TGTGCCAGCAGTTACTCACAGGGGGCTGGGTATGGCTACACCTTC
>TRBV7-2|once|TRBD2|TRBJ2-1
CASSLAPPGGYNEQFF
TGTGCCAGCAGCTTAGCGCCCCCGGGAGGGTACAATGAGCAGTTCTTC
>TRBV7-3|.|.|TRBJ2-2
CASSPVSNGGTGELFF
TGTGCCAGCAGCCCCGTTTCTAATGGCGGGACCGGGGAGCTGTTTTTT
>TRBV9|.|.|TRBJ1-6
CASSVGDSISPLHF
TGTGCCAGCAGCGTAGGTGACAGTATTTCACCCCTCCACTTT
>TRBV30|.|.|TRBJ2-7
CAWSVLGQFYEQYF
TGTGCCTGGAGTGTACTGGGGCAGTTTTACGAGCAGTACTTC
>TRBV7-9|.|TRBD1|TRBJ2-5
CASSAGTVWETQYF
TGTGCCAGCAGCGCCGGGACAGTATGGGAGACCCAGTACTTC
>TRBV27|.|.|TRBJ1-6
CASRQSSYNSPLHF
TGTGCCAGCAGACAGAGCTCCTATAATTCACCCCTCCACTTT
>TRBV7-9|once|TRBD1|TRBJ1-2
CASSDDRGLSISYTF
TGTGCCAGCAGCGACGACAGGGGGCTAAGTATCAGCTACACCTTC
>TRBV19|.|.|TRBJ1-5
CASSISPQGGQPQHF
TGTGCCAGTAGTATATCCCCACAGGGAGGGCAGCCCCAGCATTTT
>TRBV7-2|few|.|TRBJ2-3
CASSLAQTDTQYF
TGTGCCAGCAGCTTAGCACAGACAGATACGCAGTATTTT
>TRBV5-4|.|TRBD1|TRBJ1-4
CASSFRQGAVAGEKLFF
TGTGCCAGCAGCTTTAGACAGGGGGCCGTCGCGGGAGAAAAACTGTTTTTT
>TRBV18|few|TRBD2|TRBJ2-7
CASSPNPGSGSYEQYF
TGTGCCAGCTCACCAAACCCAGGTAGCGGGAGCTACGAGCAGTACTTC
>TRBV5-1|.|.|TRBJ1-1
CASRPNTGNTEAFF
TGCGCCAGCAGACCAAATACAGGGAACACTGAAGCTTTCTTT
>TRBV25-1|few|TRBD2|TRBJ2-1
CASSVVLAGTYNEQFF
TGTGCCAGCAGTGTAGTACTAGCGGGGACCTACAATGAGCAGTTCTTC
>TRBV19|.|.|TRBJ1-3
CASRKQESSGNTIYF
TGTGCCAGTAGAAAACAGGAGAGCTCTGGAAACACCATATATTTT
>TRBV19|.|.|TRBJ2-2
CASSIGGLNTGELFF
TGTGCCAGTAGTATCGGGGGATTAAACACCGGGGAGCTGTTTTTT
>TRBV7-3|.|TRBD2|TRBJ2-1
CASSLHGTSGSNEQFF
TGTGCCAGCAGCTTACACGGGACTAGCGGGAGCAATGAGCAGTTCTTC
>TRBV6-5|.|.|TRBJ1-1
CASRHGGDTEAFF
TGTGCCAGCAGACACGGAGGGGACACTGAAGCTTTCTTT
>TRBV7-9|.|TRBD1|TRBJ1-4
CATVPGQANEKLFF
TGTGCCACCGTTCCGGGACAGGCAAATGAAAAACTGTTTTTT
>TRBV28|.|.|TRBJ1-1
CASSLSLLIQGNTEAFF
TGTGCCAGCAGTTTATCTTTACTAATACAGGGGAACACTGAAGCTTTCTTT
>TRBV30|once|.|TRBJ1-4
CAWSGFVNEKLFF
TGTGCCTGGAGCGGGTTCGTAAATGAAAAACTGTTTTTT
>TRBV6-1|few|.|TRBJ1-2
CASSEDRDGYTF
TGTGCCAGCAGTGAAGACAGGGATGGCTACACCTTC
>TRBV6-1|few|.|TRBJ1-5
CASGEGRVSQPQHF
TGTGCCAGCGGAGAGGGTCGAGTGTCTCAGCCCCAGCATTTT
>TRBV27|.|TRBD2|TRBJ2-7
CASSLGLAGGYEQYF
TGTGCCAGCAGTTTGGGACTAGCGGGGGGCTACGAGCAGTACTTC
>TRBV2|few|TRBD1|TRBJ2-7
CASSEGQLPSEQYF
TGTGCCAGCAGTGAGGGACAGCTCCCTTCCGAGCAGTACTTC
>TRBV11-2|.|TRBD2|TRBJ2-3
CASSLAGRERFHDTQYF
TGTGCCAGCAGCCTAGCTGGGCGGGAGAGATTTCACGATACGCAGTATTTT
>TRBV2|.|.|TRBJ1-5
CASSGQNSNQPQHF
TGTGCCAGCTCGGGACAAAATAGCAATCAGCCCCAGCATTTT
>TRBV19|.|TRBD1|TRBJ1-5
CASSISTGNQPQHF
TGTGCCAGTAGTATATCGACAGGGAACCAGCCCCAGCATTTT
>TRBV18|.|.|TRBJ2-2
CASSPLVSGELFF
TGTGCCAGCTCACCACTAGTTTCCGGGGAGCTGTTTTTT